This T cell receptor (beta chain) is drawn from a study of cytomegalovirus exposure and HLA in healthy donors (TCRdb year 2017). For the study in its entirety: An earlier analysis of under 600 of the donors reported approximately 270 Gb of sequence data and around 120 million unique TCR beta sequences from 150 million to 200 million T cells. An early release that covered more than 550 HLA-typed donors contained 250 to 350 gigabases of sequencing data and 70 million to 100 million unique TCR sequences. The genetic ancestry cluster associated with self-reported Caucasian donors included about 81% of the roughly 400 genotyped donors. The study aimed to test whether cataloging public T cell receptors could reveal signatures of past pathogen exposure. Using immunosequencing, the study profiled T cell repertoires from around 680 subjects and related those repertoires to cytomegalovirus serostatus. Along with the approximately 700-subject first cohort, a separate validation cohort of over 90 different subjects was used. High-throughput TCR immunosequencing, statistical association of individual TCRs with disease status, and machine learning were combined to predict cytomegalovirus infection status. A later analysis re-analyzed previously published TCR beta repertoires from roughly 690 donors and added high-resolution HLA genotyping to study TCR occurrence patterns. The later analysis used no new phenotypic data to find candidate immune exposures, relying instead on TCR beta sequences and their occurrence across donors. In an earlier analysis of 587 of the donors, high-throughput TCR beta sequencing was used to judge whether each TCR beta V gene segment behaved as functional or pseudogenic. Alongside the repertoire data, information on donor age, sex, ethnicity and CMV serostatus was compiled. A later genetic analysis used genome-wide SNP genotypes for about three fifths of the 666 donors, treating that subset as a discovery cohort. Every repertoire in the discovery cohort had been generated on one and the same sequencing platform. Both class I and class II loci were covered by HLA typing, at four-digit resolution. The number of typed donors differed by locus: about 620-640 for A, B, C, DRB1 and DQB1; 500 to 550 for DQA1; around 610 for DPA1; and around 450 for DPB1. About five DR-DQ haplotypes were treated as single units for association and clustering because of strong linkage in the cohort. Among several hundred genotyped donors of the cohort, an average of about 220,000 unique TCR beta nucleotide sequences was sequenced per donor, of which approximately 19% were non-productive. Points the paper makes about the study in general: In vitro tests confirmed that a few of the cytomegalovirus-associated TCR beta chains recognize cytomegalovirus antigens. Across donors, most TCR sequences were observed very rarely, whereas some public TCRs were present in many individuals. When HLA alleles, especially DR and DQ, strongly co-occurred, TCR associations were difficult to assign to individual alleles. A further reported finding was that TCR beta sequences accurately predicted the HLA-A and HLA-B alleles for most subjects in the first cohort. Because HLA typing was unavailable for some donors at each locus, only the typed subset was used in association tests. According to a later genetic analysis, donors in an Asian-associated ancestry cluster had fewer N-insertions in productive TCRs than the roughly 660-donor mean. In an earlier analysis of several hundred of the donors, most TCR beta V segments were observed in productive rearrangements about 90% or about 30% of the time, broadly matching IMGT annotations. The sequencing pipeline was judged likely to have produced a cluster of highly shared sequence variants as a technical artifact. In a later analysis, several top co-occurrence clusters were reported to appear linked to parvovirus B19, influenza, CMV and Epstein-Barr virus. Because the 87-base-pair reads could not distinguish some IMGT-functional V segments, including TRBV6-2 and TRBV6-3, those segments were excluded. A later analysis found that TCR association rates varied across HLA loci, with DRB1 alleles showing the most associated TCRs and HLA-C alleles the fewest. This cohort had only TCR beta chains sequenced, and the lack of alpha or paired-chain data limited which features could be detected. Compared with equally common non-associated chains, HLA-associated TCR beta chains in a later analysis were more clonally expanded and had lower generation probabilities. The classifier was reported to diagnose cytomegalovirus status with high specificity and sensitivity in both the original and validation cohorts. Roughly 15 rarely observed V segments, including chromosome 9 orphons, were excluded from the earlier analysis of just under 600 of the donors because counts were too low. A later analysis associated 15,000 to 20,000 TCR beta sequences with specific HLA alleles at a false discovery rate of 0.05. Immune exposure information for the cohort was limited to CMV serostatus. It was suggested by the authors that the approach could potentially be generalized to other disease states and immunological phenotypes. According to a later analysis, most CMV-associated TCR beta chains appeared to be HLA-restricted, and the HLA associations seemed to be driven largely by CMV exposure. Correlated functional status among segregating V segments might be attributable to linkage disequilibrium, but an unknown experimental factor could not be ruled out. A total of about 180 TCR beta chains were listed by the study as associated with cytomegalovirus. Presence/absence analyses assumed roughly uniform sequencing depth across donors, an assumption that may not hold. A later genetic analysis associated a missense DCLRE1C variant with V-gene and J-gene trimming of TCR beta chains, and an independent cohort replicated the association.

The cohort was made up of roughly 670 healthy bone marrow donors. At the time of sampling, every cohort member was nominally healthy, though immune exposures that went unrecorded were likely present. The donor was CMV seronegative and belonged to the group of more than 300 seronegative cohort members. Each donor provided a peripheral blood sample, and peripheral blood mononuclear cells were used for TCR beta sequencing. The Qiagen DNeasy Blood Extraction Kit was used to extract genomic DNA from the blood cell samples. With respect to this clone: It has no known antigen specificity. No quality values exist for individual bases; no much larger clone is one base distant.

CDR3 length: 14 amino acids, cysteine to phenylalanine. Left in the record is the CDR3 DNA by itself, 42 bases read in frame from the first base. Between the V and J ends, shortened by 1 base and 6 bases respectively, the junction contains 12 bases. The germline V gene (reference sequence) supplies CDR1 LNHDA and CDR2 SQIVND. The library relied on the immunoSEQ multiplex PCR assay. For the multiplex PCR, a mixture combining 60 forward primers for TCR Vbeta segments and 13 reverse primers for TCR Jbeta segments was used. A multiplex PCR assay on genomic DNA amplified the CDR3 region of rearranged TCR beta genes. On the Illumina HiSeq System, the amplified TCR beta libraries were sequenced as 87-base-pair reads. As for how the authors treated the data: A later analysis counted approximately 84 million unique TCR beta chains across the 550 to 800 repertoires, and 9 million to 14 million of these chains were shared by at least two donors. To remove PCR and sequencing errors, raw reads were error-corrected and collapsed into unique sequences using a nearest-neighbor algorithm that merged closely related sequences. Alignment of CDR3 sequences to IMGT reference sequences was used to assign V, D and J gene segments. For a sequence to be retained, a match of at least six nucleotides to both a V gene segment and a J gene segment was required. A rearrangement was called productive if the CDR3 had no stop codons and remained in frame with V and J, and every other rearrangement was called non-productive. Following IMGT convention, CDR3 was defined as the stretch from the second conserved V-encoded cysteine up to the conserved J-encoded phenylalanine. In an earlier analysis of around 570 of the donors, sequences lacking an unambiguous match to a single V gene segment were excluded. In an earlier analysis of around 590 of the donors, a V segment was called functional when productive rearrangements were above 56.7%, and segregating when the standard deviation between donors exceeded 5%. A statistical classification framework was built for diagnosing cytomegalovirus status from the catalog of TCR beta chain sequences. In a later analysis, TCR nucleotide sequences were compared against IMGT/GENE-DB human TR gene sequences so that V and J genes could be assigned. Using the TCRdist pipeline, a later analysis assigned CDR3 sequences along with most-parsimonious VDJ recombination scenarios. A later analysis defined each TCR beta chain by its CDR3 amino acid sequence plus V-gene family, and excluded reads lacking a unique V-gene family. In a later analysis, 450 to 600 highly shared, low-generation-probability nucleotide sequences were removed to address suspected cross-contamination and a sequencing artifact. For each public chain, a later analysis derived a clonal expansion index from normalized ranks of inferred template counts within each repertoire. In a later analysis, generation probabilities were computed with a VDJ recombination model fitted to out-of-frame rearrangements, and the resulting probabilities were checked against IGoR. A later analysis scored TCR-TCR, TCR-HLA and TCR-CMV co-occurrence with hypergeometric tests, applying a repertoire-size bias correction to TCR pairs. To estimate false discovery rates, a later analysis permuted the HLA or CMV assignments 20 times. A later analysis grouped co-occurring TCRs with DBSCAN, adding TCRdist sequence similarity when clustering within HLA-allele-positive subsets. For co-occurrence clustering, repertoires with fewer than 30,000 or more than 120,000 public chains were excluded, along with a handful of repertoires with anomalous nucleotide sharing. What TCRdb holds here is the immuneACCESS table cut down to in-frame rearrangements. Part of the clones is not present; checked against another copy, under half of the missing clones reflect an unresolved V gene, and the others are unexplained. Clone size and the V and J calls come from that table; the DNA yielded D and trimming. The sample table records around 140,000 clones; 80% of these occur just once. About 2.5% of the sample belongs to the ten largest clones.

The sequence derives from a man aged 45 to 65 in good health and CMV-seronegative. This sequence uses TRBV19 and TRBJ1-2; the D gene is possibly TRBD1, with 5 bases matching. Sample: PBMCs. The DNA is TGTGCCAGTAGTATAGCGGGGGGAAGCGATGGCTACACCTTC. This gives the protein CASSIAGGSDGYTF.